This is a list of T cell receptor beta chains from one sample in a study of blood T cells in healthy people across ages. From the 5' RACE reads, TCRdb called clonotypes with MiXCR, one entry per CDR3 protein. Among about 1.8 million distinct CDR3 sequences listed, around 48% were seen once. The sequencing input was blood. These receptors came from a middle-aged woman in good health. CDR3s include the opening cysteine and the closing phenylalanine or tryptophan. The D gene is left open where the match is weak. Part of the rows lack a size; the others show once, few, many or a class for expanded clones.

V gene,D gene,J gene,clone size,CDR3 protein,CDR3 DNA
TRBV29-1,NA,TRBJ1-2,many,CSVEGNYGYTF,TGCAGTGTGGAAGGGAACTATGGCTACACCTTC
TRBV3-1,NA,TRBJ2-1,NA,CASSQSAAYNEQFF,TGTGCCAGCAGCCAGTCGGCGGCCTACAATGAGCAGTTCTTC
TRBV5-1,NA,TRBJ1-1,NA,CASSLGDRDTEAFF,TGCGCCAGCAGCTTGGGGGACCGCGACACTGAAGCTTTCTTT
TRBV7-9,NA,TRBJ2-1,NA,CASSHTGSSSYNEQFF,TGTGCCAGCAGCCATACAGGGAGTAGCTCCTACAATGAGCAGTTCTTC
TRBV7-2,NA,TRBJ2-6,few,CASSFWANSGANVLTF,TGTGCCAGCAGCTTTTGGGCTAACTCTGGGGCCAACGTCCTGACTTTC
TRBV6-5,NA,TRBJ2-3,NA,CASNGLATDTQYF,TGTGCCAGCAACGGGCTAGCCACAGATACGCAGTATTTT
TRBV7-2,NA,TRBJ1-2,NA,CASSVGPTENYGYTF,TGTGCCAGCAGCGTAGGACCTACTGAGAACTATGGCTACACCTTC
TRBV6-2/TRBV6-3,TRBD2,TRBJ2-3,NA,CASSEIGRGTDTQYF,TGTGCCAGCAGCGAAATTGGGAGGGGCACAGATACGCAGTATTTT
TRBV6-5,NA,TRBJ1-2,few,CASSYNREHGYTF,TGTGCCAGCAGTTACAACAGGGAACATGGCTACACCTTC
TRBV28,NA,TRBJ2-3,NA,CASSGLPDTQYF,TGTGCCAGCAGTGGGCTACCAGATACGCAGTATTTT
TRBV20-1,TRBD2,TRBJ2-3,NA,CSARAARGGGYTDTQYF,TGCAGTGCTAGAGCGGCCCGTGGGGGGGGGTACACAGATACGCAGTATTTT
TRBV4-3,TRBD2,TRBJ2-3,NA,CASSQLAGGPSDTQYF,TGCGCCAGCAGCCAACTAGCGGGGGGGCCGTCAGATACGCAGTATTTT
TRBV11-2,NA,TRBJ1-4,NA,CASSFEGGGAANEKLFF,TGTGCCAGCAGCTTCGAAGGGGGGGGGGCGGCTAATGAAAAACTGTTTTTT
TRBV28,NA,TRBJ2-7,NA,CASSPWSEQYF,TGTGCCAGCAGTCCCTGGTCCGAGCAGTACTTC
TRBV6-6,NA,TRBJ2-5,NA,CASSQSRTQGQETQYF,TGTGCCAGCAGTCAGAGCCGGACTCAAGGACAGGAGACCCAGTACTTC
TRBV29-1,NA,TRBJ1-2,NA,CSVHTDPGGGYTF,TGCAGCGTGCACACCGATCCAGGAGGCGGCTACACCTTC
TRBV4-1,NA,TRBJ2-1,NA,CASSQDLGQATEQFF,TGCGCCAGCAGCCAAGATTTGGGGCAGGCCACTGAGCAGTTCTTC
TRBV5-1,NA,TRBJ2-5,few,CASSLIATQETQYF,TGCGCCAGCAGCTTGATCGCTACCCAAGAGACCCAGTACTTC
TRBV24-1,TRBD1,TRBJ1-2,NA,CATSDTDRDSRGYTF,TGTGCCACCAGTGACACCGACAGGGACTCTCGGGGCTACACCTTC
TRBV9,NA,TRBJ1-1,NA,CASSILTNTEAFF,TGTGCCAGCAGCATCCTCACTAACACTGAAGCTTTCTTT
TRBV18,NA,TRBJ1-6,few,CASSPKESYNSPLHF,TGTGCCAGCTCACCAAAGGAGAGCTATAATTCACCCCTCCACTTT
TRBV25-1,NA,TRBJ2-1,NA,CASSAGFSYNEQFF,TGTGCCAGCAGTGCAGGGTTTTCATACAATGAGCAGTTCTTC
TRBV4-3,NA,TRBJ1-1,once,CASSPPGRAREAFF,TGCGCCAGCAGCCCTCCCGGCAGGGCAAGGGAGGCTTTCTTT
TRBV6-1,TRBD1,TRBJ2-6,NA,CASSRQPAGQGKGANVLTF,TGTGCCAGCAGCAGACAACCTGCGGGACAGGGGAAAGGGGCCAACGTCCTGACTTTC
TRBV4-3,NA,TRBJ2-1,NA,CASSQVGEYEQFF,TGCGCCAGCAGCCAAGTAGGAGAGTATGAGCAGTTCTTC
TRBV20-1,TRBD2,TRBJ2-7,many,CSGGLAGNYEQYF,TGCAGTGGGGGACTAGCGGGGAACTACGAGCAGTACTTC
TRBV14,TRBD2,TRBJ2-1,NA,CASNQAIAGGQYNEQFF,TGTGCCAGCAACCAAGCGATAGCGGGGGGCCAATACAATGAGCAGTTCTTC
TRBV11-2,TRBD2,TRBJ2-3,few,CASSLGAGGHSDTQYF,TGTGCCAGCAGCTTAGGGGCGGGGGGGCATTCAGATACGCAGTATTTT